Following are 14 T cell receptor beta chains from one sample sequenced in a study of T cell repertoires in cytomegalovirus infection. From the reads, TCRdb called clonotypes with MiXCR, one entry per CDR3 protein. The table shows 200,000 or so distinct CDR3 sequences, with 28% occurring only once. Material for sequencing was PBMCs. The receptors shown here come from a human donor in good health (CMV status not recorded). Some clones in this sample may be carry-over from other donors' samples.

The gene calls are TRBV7-8 and TRBJ1-1, with D possibly matching TRBD1 (6 bases). The CDR3 consists of 18 residues. Trimming pared 1 base from V and 3 bases from J, leaving 21 bases between. Germline V gene data show CDR1 as SGHVS and CDR2 as FQNEAQ. The CDR3 protein is CASSLVSGRAGVDTEAFF. The CDR3 region has the DNA TGTGCCAGCAGCTTAGTATCGGGGCGAGCAGGGGTGGACACTGAAGCTTTCTTT.

The V call is TRBV7-9, the J call TRBJ2-7, with 7 bases matching TRBD1. The ends lost 5 bases at V and 3 bases at J; junction bases unmatched: 7. Germline V CDR1 and CDR2: SEHNR, FQNEAQ (reference sequence). The CDR3 has 14 residues. The CDR3 spells CASSPGQEGYEQYF. CDR3 coding DNA: TGTGCCAGCAGCCCCGGACAGGAAGGCTACGAGCAGTACTTC.

The V and J genes are TRBV6-2 or TRBV6-3 and TRBJ2-4; possibly TRBD2 for D (5 bases). Germline CDR1 reads MNHEY; CDR2 reads SVGEGT. The CDR3 consists of 17 residues. Trimming removed 7 bases at V and 1 base at J, with 20 bases between. The CDR3 nucleotides read TGTGCCAGCAATTCCCCGGCGGGTCCCGGGGCCAAAAACATTCAGTACTTC. Protein sequence: CASNSPAGPGAKNIQYF.

This clonotype turned up a few times. CDR3 nucleotides: TGTGCCAGCAGCTACGTCGGGACAGGGCTTTCCTACGAGCAGTACTTC. This encodes CASSYVGTGLSYEQYF. The V and J genes are TRBV7-9 and TRBJ2-7; 9 bases match TRBD1. This CDR3 comprises 16 residues. From germline, CDR1 is SEHNR and CDR2 FQNEAQ (reference sequence). With V trimmed by 4 bases and J by 1 base, 8 bases remained unmatched. Variable domain in full (rest from reference TRBV7-9 and TRBJ2-7): DTGVSQNPRHKITKRGQNVTFRCDPISEHNRLYWYRQTLGQGPEFLTYFQNEAQLEKSRLLSDRFSAERPKGSFSTLEIQRTEQGDSAMYLCASSYVGTGLSYEQYFGPGTRLTVT.

The rearrangement uses TRBV15 and TRBJ1-6; TRBD1 matches 10 bases. Germline V lookup: CDR1 LNHNV, CDR2 YYDKDF (reference sequence). This CDR3 has 15 amino acids. The V segment lost 0 bases and the J segment 7 bases; nucleotides outside the gene matches: 0. In DNA form, the CDR3 reads TGTGCCACCAGCAGAGAGGACAGGGGGAATTCACCCCTCCACTTT. Amino acid sequence: CATSREDRGNSPLHF.

The rearrangement uses TRBV29-1 and TRBJ1-4; TRBD1 matches at 10 bases. CDR1 is SQVTM and CDR2 is ANQGSEA in the germline V gene. The CDR3 spans 12 residues. Trimming at V came to 7 bases and at J to 5 bases, leaving 1 base not matched to a gene. The CDR3 reads CSAGQGNEKLFF. Here the CDR3 DNA reads TGCAGCGCGGGACAGGGGAATGAAAAACTGTTTTTT.

This clonotype was observed a handful of times. The rearrangement links TRBV2 to TRBJ2-5; D is unresolved. Germline assignment: CDR1 SNHLY and CDR2 FYNNEI. The CDR3 has 13 amino acids. The V gene lost 8 bases and the J gene lost 3 bases, with 13 bases spanning the gap. The CDR3 bases are TGTGCCAGCTCGATCAGGCTGGAAGAGACCCAGTACTTC. Translation gives CASSIRLEETQYF.

The DNA of the CDR3 is TGCAGTGCTGGACAGCGGGGGGTCTACGAGCAGTACTTC. Translated, it gives CSAGQRGVYEQYF. This chain connects TRBV20-1 to TRBJ2-7, with TRBD2 matching 9 bases. Trimming removed 5 bases from V and 3 bases from J; junction bases left unmatched: 5. The germline CDR1 and CDR2 sequences are DFQATT and SNEGSKA (reference sequence). The CDR3 is 13 residues long.

Relative to its sample, this clonotype is medium-sized (0.01 to 0.1%). V and J are TRBV7-2 and TRBJ2-2; possibly TRBD1 or TRBD2 for D (6 bases each). Germline CDR1 is SGHTA and CDR2 is FQGNSA. The V gene lost 4 bases and the J gene lost 5 bases, with 11 bases spanning the gap. The CDR3 contains 14 residues. The CDR3 here is CASSSTGRTGELFF. In nucleotides, the CDR3 is TGTGCCAGCAGCTCCACAGGGAGGACCGGGGAGCTGTTTTTT. The whole variable domain, filled in from reference TRBV7-2 and TRBJ2-2, reads GAGVSQSPSNKVTEKGKDVELRCDPISGHTALYWYRQSLGQGLEFLIYFQGNSAPDKSGLPSDRFSAERTGGSVSTLTIQRTQQEDSAVYLCASSSTGRTGELFFGEGSRLTVL.

This clonotype was detected a few times. This chain joins TRBV11-2 and TRBJ2-3; no clear D. The CDR3 is 13 residues long. Germline lookup yields CDR1 SGHAT and CDR2 FQNNGV. Between the trimmed V and J ends, which lost 7 bases and 1 base, there was a span of 9 bases. CDR3 nucleotides: TGTGCCAGCAACCTCTTGCGCACAGATACGCAGTATTTT. The encoded protein is CASNLLRTDTQYF.

The gene calls are TRBV14 and TRBJ1-1; the D gene is possibly TRBD1 (6 bases). This CDR3 is 15 amino acids long. Trimming removed 2 bases at V and 3 bases at J, with 13 bases between. In germline, CDR1 is SGHDN, CDR2 FVKESK. In DNA, the CDR3 is TGTGCCAGCAGCCAATACCTGGGGGCGGACACTGAAGCTTTCTTT. Amino acids: CASSQYLGADTEAFF.

The V gene is TRBV20-1, the J gene TRBJ1-5; perhaps TRBD1 as D (6 bases). V was shortened by 0 bases and J by 7 bases, with 13 bases between the two germline ends. Germline assignment: CDR1 DFQATT and CDR2 SNEGSKA (reference sequence). The CDR3 is made up of 14 amino acids. The CDR3 DNA reads as TGCAGTGCTAGAGATGTACAGGGCTCACAGCCCCAGCATTTT. Translated, it gives CSARDVQGSQPQHF.

The rearrangement joins TRBV19 to TRBJ1-5; D possibly corresponds to TRBD1 (5 bases). Germline CDR1 is LNHDA and CDR2 is SQIVND (reference sequence). The V gene lost 5 bases and the J gene lost 2 bases, with 13 bases spanning the gap. The CDR3 loop spans 15 amino acids. CDR3 nucleotides: TGTGCCAGTAGTCTCCAGGGAGGGGGCAATCAGCCCCAGCATTTT. Its protein product is CASSLQGGGNQPQHF.

This clonotype occurred a few times. The chain couples TRBV19 to TRBJ2-1, with D maybe TRBD2 (5 bases). The V end was cut by 7 bases, the J end by 0 bases, with 13 bases between. The CDR3 consists of 15 residues. Per the germline V gene, CDR1 is LNHDA and CDR2 is SQIVND (reference sequence). The CDR3 DNA follows: TGTGCCAGTACCTACGAGGGAAGCTCCTACAATGAGCAGTTCTTC. This sequence encodes CASTYEGSSYNEQFF. Drawing the rest from reference TRBV19 and TRBJ2-1, the complete variable domain is DGGITQSPKYLFRKEGQNVTLSCEQNLNHDAMYWYRQDPGQGLRLIYYSQIVNDFQKGDIAEGYSVSREKKESFPLTVTSAQKNPTAFYLCASTYEGSSYNEQFFGPGTRLTVL.